These 10 T cell receptor beta chains were sequenced from one sample in a study of blood T cell repertoires in COVID-19 (dated by TCRdb to 2019 to 2021). Libraries were prepared through the immunoSEQ multiplex PCR assay. The source is immuneACCESS, and TCRdb retained only in-frame sequences with V and J called. Part of the clones is not carried over; for the studies checked, unresolved V genes explain less than half of this, and the remainder is unexplained. The sample records 90,000 or so clones, 87% of which are singletons. About 18% of the sample is held by the ten biggest clonotypes. Sequencing was performed on peripheral blood. The receptor source for this set is a human donor in a cohort sampled during active COVID-19.

The rearrangement links TRBV24-1 to TRBJ2-5; possible D gene TRBD2, 5 bases. The CDR3 has 12 residues. Deletions cut 10 bases from V and 5 bases from J, with 13 bases between. Per the germline V gene, CDR1 is KGHDR and CDR2 is SFDVKD. The CDR3 nucleotides are TGTGCCACGAGCGAGGGCTGGGAGACCCAGTACTTC. It translates to CATSEGWETQYF.

The chain couples TRBV12-3 or TRBV12-4 to TRBJ1-4; TRBD1 might be the D (5 bases). This CDR3 contains 13 residues. Trimming took off 8 bases at V and 8 bases at J, with 15 bases between the two ends. The CDR3 protein is CASLSRDGEKLFF. CDR3 bases: TGTGCCAGCCTCTCCAGGGATGGGGAAAAACTGTTTTTT.

The genes are TRBV11-3 and TRBJ1-1; weak D call: TRBD1 (5 bases). The ends were cut back, 3 bases at V and 5 bases at J, with 10 bases in the middle. Germline assignment: CDR1 SGHNT and CDR2 YENEEA. The CDR3 runs 13 residues. CDR3 amino acids: CASSFARETEAFF. The CDR3 DNA reads TGTGCCAGCAGCTTCGCCAGGGAAACTGAAGCTTTCTTT.

The V gene is TRBV9, the J gene TRBJ2-2; possibly TRBD2 for D (6 bases). This CDR3 region has 14 residues. Germline V gene lookup returns CDR1 SGDLS and CDR2 YYNGEE. Trimming removed 0 bases at V and 6 bases at J, with 9 bases between. CDR3 sequence reads: CASSVARLAGELFF. Here the CDR3 DNA reads TGTGCCAGCAGCGTAGCCCGACTAGCCGGGGAGCTGTTTTTT.

The chain joins TRBV9 to TRBJ1-1; D gene unclear. Deletions cut 0 bases from V and 1 base from J, with 7 bases between. The CDR3 loop spans 14 amino acids. The germline V gene has CDR1 SGDLS and CDR2 YYNGEE. The CDR3 nucleotides are TGTGCCAGCAGCGTAGCGCCAGAGAACACTGAAGCTTTCTTT. It codes for CASSVAPENTEAFF.

The chain carries TRBV6-6 and TRBJ1-5; the D is unclear. With 4 bases removed from V and 7 bases from J, the gap between germline ends came to 8 bases. The CDR3 covers 12 residues. Germline V gene sequence: CDR1 MNHNY, CDR2 SVGAGI (reference sequence). CDR3 region: CASSSAGQPQHF. The CDR3 nucleotides read TGTGCCAGCAGTTCGGCAGGACAGCCCCAGCATTTT.

CDR3 nucleotides: TGTGCCAGCAGCCAGTCGACTAGCGGGGCTTTTCAAGAGACCCAGTACTTC. It encodes CASSQSTSGAFQETQYF. V and J are TRBV3-1 (or the pseudogene TRBV3-2) and TRBJ2-5; 11 bases match TRBD2. The CDR3 is 17 amino acids. V gave up 3 bases and J gave up 2 bases; unmatched junction bases: 8. In germline, CDR1 is LGHDT, CDR2 YNNKEL (reference sequence).

The chain has TRBV19 and TRBJ1-2; D ambiguous. The V and J ends lost 3 bases and 4 bases respectively, with 15 bases between them. Germline CDR1 is LNHDA and CDR2 is SQIVND (reference sequence). The CDR3 totals 15 residues. CDR3 coding DNA: TGTGCCAGTAGTATGATCGAGAGGATTAGCTATGGCTACACCTTC. This sequence encodes CASSMIERISYGYTF. The full variable domain, rest sourced from reference TRBV19 and TRBJ1-2, is DGGITQSPKYLFRKEGQNVTLSCEQNLNHDAMYWYRQDPGQGLRLIYYSQIVNDFQKGDIAEGYSVSREKKESFPLTVTSAQKNPTAFYLCASSMIERISYGYTFGSGTRLTVV.

J is TRBJ2-3 and V is TRBV7-9, with 10 bases aligning to TRBD2. J lost 0 bases, V lost 3 bases, and 9 bases had no gene match. There are 18 residues in the CDR3. Germline CDR1 and CDR2: SEHNR and FQNEAQ (reference sequence). The CDR3 here is CASSFRSSGGRSTDTQYF. The CDR3 nucleotides read TGTGCCAGCAGCTTTCGGTCTAGCGGGGGCCGTAGCACAGATACGCAGTATTTT.

The chain joins TRBV7-8 to TRBJ2-7; D perhaps matches TRBD1 (6 bases). There are 14 residues in the CDR3. V was cut by 1 base and J by 4 bases, with 11 bases left in between. CDR1 and CDR2 (germline): SGHVS, FQNEAQ. CDR3 residues: CASSLDRVSYEQYF. The CDR3 bases are TGTGCCAGCAGCTTAGACAGGGTGTCGTACGAGCAGTACTTC.